The sample holds a few counts of the clone carrying this T cell receptor beta chain. Its antigen is still unknown. cDNA carried unique molecular identifiers, and a universal primer site was added by template switching. MiXCR was run by TCRdb on the 5' RACE reads, yielding one entry per CDR3 protein. The profile shows about 890,000 distinct CDR3 sequences, around 12% of them singletons. CDR3 size: 16 residues. The germline V gene encodes CDR1 MNHNS and CDR2 SASEGT. Trimming removed 2 bases from V and 1 base from J, with 14 bases in between. The entry originates in a study of identical twins. Study results and limitations: Cord blood beta clonotypes present at high abundance carried fewer insertions; no such pattern appeared in memory repertoires. In zero-insertion analyses, partial confounding could arise from invariant MAIT and iNKT cells.

The same sample was also used in a study of yellow fever vaccine responses in identical twins. From that second work: Reports say the vaccine T cell response in twins looked partly convergent and partly personalized.

The sample taken for sequencing was PBMCs. The chain joins TRBV6-1 to TRBJ1-1; D may be TRBD1 (6 bases). The source of this sequence is a woman between 18 and 29 years old in good health. The CDR3 DNA is TGTGCCAGCAGTGAAAATATGGGGGGCGCGAACACTGAAGCTTTCTTT. This gives the protein CASSENMGGANTEAFF.